The source of this T cell receptor beta chain is a study of long-term antiretroviral therapy in people with HIV. Whole-study findings and limits: Pre-ART clonal expansions dominated every time point's repertoire.

The CDR3 has 12 residues. Germline V lookup: CDR1 LNHDA, CDR2 SQIVND (reference sequence). At the survey level, the v3.0 immunoSEQ assay was run. The assay was immunoSEQ multiplex PCR, and TCRdb's table has in-frame clones only and misses some. The data contain some 31,000 clones, nearly 90% of them singletons. Turning to this clone: As yet, its antigen is unknown.

The sequences come from unsorted PBMCs, collected 1.1 years after starting antiretroviral therapy. The source of this sequence is a man aged 18 to 29 with HIV. This chain joins TRBV19 and TRBJ2-7; TRBD1 matches 9 bases. The CDR3 sequence: CAAQGATYEQYF. The DNA of the CDR3 is TGTGCTGCACAGGGGGCGACCTACGAGCAGTACTTC.